This TCR beta chain came from a study of CD8 T cells in ankylosing spondylitis. Whole-study findings and limits: Roughly 8 highly homologous variants made up a TCR beta motif, and this motif appeared characteristic of ankylosing spondylitis blood.

The CDR3 sequence is 17 residues long. Trimming removed 1 base from V and 0 bases from J, with 13 bases in between. The germline V gene has CDR1 SGHTA and CDR2 FQGNSA. This clonotype came up many times. Antigen: not known. MiXCR, applied by TCRdb to the 5' RACE reads, yields one record per CDR3 protein. This table has about 240,000 distinct CDR3 sequences, around 7.8% appearing once. The origin of this receptor is a male donor with ankylosing spondylitis or in good health (not recorded which). Sample: blood, either unsorted or a sorted T cell fraction (not recorded which). V is TRBV7-2 and J is TRBJ2-1; TRBD2 is a possible D gene (7 bases). The DNA of the CDR3 is TGTGCCAGCAGCTTAGTCGGGGGGCTGAGCTCCTACAATGAGCAGTTCTTC. This encodes CASSLVGGLSSYNEQFF.